The 4 T cell receptor beta chains in this list originate from one sample, sequenced in a study of CD8 T cells in Susac syndrome. Roughly 0.45 to 1 ug RNA was reverse transcribed with random hexamers. TCRdb re-derived calls from the immunoSEQ multiplex PCR reads in MiXCR, one entry per CDR3 protein. The sample lists some 76,000 distinct CDR3 sequences; more than 85% were seen once. The material sequenced was CD8+ T cells from PBMCs. The receptors derive from a human donor with multiple sclerosis.

A single count supports this clonotype. The chain is built from TRBV6-6 and TRBJ1-1; D ambiguous. The germline V and J ends were trimmed by 7 bases and 0 bases, with 9 bases remaining between them. Germline-derived CDR1 and CDR2 are MNHNY and SVGAGI (reference sequence). The CDR3 extends over 13 amino acids. CDR3 bases: TGTGCCAGCACCCACGGGGTGAACACTGAAGCTTTCTTT. Protein sequence: CASTHGVNTEAFF.

The chain has TRBV28 and TRBJ2-7; tentative D call: TRBD1 (5 bases). The germline V gene has CDR1 MDHEN and CDR2 SYDVKM. Trimming took 3 bases from V and 3 from J, leaving 12 bases between them. The CDR3 is made up of 14 amino acids. The CDR3 coding sequence is TGTGCCAGCAGTTTTCACCGACAGAGCTACGAGCAGTACTTC. Protein sequence: CASSFHRQSYEQYF.

The chain combines TRBV7-2 with TRBJ2-2, with D hard to call. In germline, CDR1 is SGHTA, CDR2 FQGNSA. V dropped 6 bases and J dropped 7 bases, with 6 bases sitting between them. This CDR3 is built from 11 residues. CDR3 nucleotide sequence: TGTGCCAGCAGACTCGTCGGGGAGCTGTTTTTT. Translating it yields CASRLVGELFF.

The V gene is TRBV5-4, the J gene TRBJ2-1, with TRBD2 matching over 7 bases. The junction had 8 bases not matched to a gene; V was cut back by 6 bases and J by 2 bases. This CDR3 is built from 15 residues. Germline lookup yields CDR1 SGHNT and CDR2 YYREEE (reference sequence). Written as DNA, the CDR3 is TGTGCCAGCACCTCGGGGCGGGAGCCCTACAATGAGCAGTTCTTC. It specifies CASTSGREPYNEQFF.